This TCR beta chain was retrieved from a study of blood T cell repertoires in COVID-19. The overall study: From T cells, B-cell-depleted T cells, or PBMCs came the material, which was cDNA or gDNA.

This table comes from immunoSEQ multiplex PCR, and its TCRdb copy is limited to in-frame clones, with some not included. The sample has 290,000 or so clones, about 88% seen once; the top ten hold around 1.2%. Germline V gene sequence: CDR1 ENHRY, CDR2 SYGVKD. V was clipped by 0 bases and J by 3 bases, with 7 bases between them. The CDR3 contains 14 residues. Material: peripheral blood. V gene TRBV10-3 combines with J gene TRBJ2-3; tentative D call: TRBD2 (5 bases). The origin of this receptor is a man between 65 and 85 years old with acute or convalescent COVID-19. CDR3 residues: CAISESEGTDTQYF. CDR3 sequence (DNA): TGTGCCATCAGTGAGTCAGAGGGTACAGATACGCAGTATTTT.